This T cell receptor (beta chain) was sequenced during a study of shared clonotypes between healthy human individuals. Overall study results and limits: Sampling involved blood alone; tissue repertoires likely differ. Naive CD4 clonotypes were shared across a few donors at around 5.4%.

Of note for this clone: What it binds is unknown.

In replicate PCRs of sorted subsets, about 220 ng DNA, roughly 31,000 T cell genomes, was used. The protocol was immunoSEQ multiplex PCR, while the TCRdb copy is restricted to in-frame clones and leaves out a portion. This table has 2 million or so clones, 90% to 95% appearing once. Germline assignment: CDR1 MNHEY and CDR2 SMNVEV (reference sequence). V was cut by 4 bases and J by 6 bases, with 6 bases left in between. The CDR3 runs to 12 residues. Sequenced sample: naive CD4+ T cells sorted from blood. Subset here: CD45RA+ positively selected. V and J are TRBV27 and TRBJ2-2; tentative D call: TRBD1 (6 bases). The receptor's source is a man younger than 35 in good health. This CDR3 is CASSWTAGELFF. CDR3 bases: TGTGCCAGCAGTTGGACAGCCGGGGAGCTGTTTTTT.